The rows below give T cell receptor beta chains drawn from one sample of a study of molecular identifiers for immune sequencing clone quantification. TCRdb re-analysed the PCR reads in MiXCR, keeping a single row per CDR3 protein. Found here are about 640,000 distinct CDR3 sequences, just under 20% of them singletons; the top ten hold roughly 0.9%. Sequenced sample: naive CD8+ T cells from blood, with Jurkat cell RNA spiked in. The source of these receptors is a human donor in good health. Some libraries in this study had Jurkat cell RNA spiked in. CDR3s leave out the opening cysteine and the closing phenylalanine or tryptophan.

v_call: TRBV9; j_call: TRBJ2-3; cdr3_aa: ASSEGTSGDTDTQY
v_call: TRBV20-1; j_call: TRBJ2-7; cdr3_aa: SARDEAGGTDFNEQY
v_call: TRBV7-9; j_call: TRBJ2-1; cdr3_aa: ASSGPGLDGEQF
v_call: TRBV6-5; j_call: TRBJ2-5; cdr3_aa: ASSGDPKTQY
v_call: TRBV7-9; j_call: TRBJ2-7; cdr3_aa: ASSSGRVEQY
v_call: TRBV11-2; j_call: TRBJ2-3; cdr3_aa: ASSPRDRSTDTQY
v_call: TRBV5-1; j_call: TRBJ2-7; cdr3_aa: AGSSGGSYEQY
v_call: TRBV19; j_call: TRBJ2-5; cdr3_aa: ASSPGPGLAQY
v_call: TRBV4-3; j_call: TRBJ2-7; cdr3_aa: AGSQGLGSSYEQY
v_call: TRBV5-7; j_call: TRBJ1-4; cdr3_aa: ASSWRDRQIEKLF
v_call: TRBV27; j_call: TRBJ2-1; cdr3_aa: ASSLALAGDNEQF
v_call: TRBV29-1; j_call: TRBJ1-1; cdr3_aa: SVEDLTGSGTEAF
v_call: TRBV24-1; j_call: TRBJ2-7; cdr3_aa: ATRGAGAEEQY
v_call: TRBV5-6; j_call: TRBJ2-3; cdr3_aa: ASSLAVWTTSTDTQY
v_call: TRBV12-3/TRBV12-4; j_call: TRBJ2-1; cdr3_aa: ASRDDSSYNEQF
v_call: TRBV4-2; j_call: TRBJ2-7; cdr3_aa: ASSQEGRGEQY
v_call: TRBV6-5; j_call: TRBJ1-2; cdr3_aa: ASSLIRDWYYGYT